A selection of T cell receptor beta chains follows, all from one sample in a study of Graves' ophthalmopathy and Graves' hyperthyroidism. TCRdb reprocessed the multiplex PCR reads via MiXCR and lists one record per CDR3 protein. The profile covers about 620,000 distinct CDR3 sequences, with 22% appearing a single time and roughly 6.9% taken by the ten largest. The sample consisted of peripheral blood. Receptors were obtained from a woman aged 18-29 years with stable Graves' hyperthyroidism. Some clones in this sample may be carry-over from other donors' samples. Both conserved end residues are part of each CDR3. A D gene is named only where the DNA matches it firmly. Clone size, where shown, is once, few, many, or a class for clones that have expanded.

TGTGCCAGCAGCTTAACGCGACAGTCTGAAGCTTTCTTT	CASSLTRQSEAFF	TRBV7-2	many	TRBJ1-1	NA
TGCAGTGCTAGACAAGGGGGGGACACCGGGGAGCTGTTTTTT	CSARQGGDTGELFF	TRBV20-1	once	TRBJ2-2	NA
TGTGCCTGGAGTGTACCGGGACAGGGTCGGGAAAAACTGTTTTTT	CAWSVPGQGREKLFF	TRBV30	NA	TRBJ1-4	TRBD1
TGTGCCAGCAGCGCCCCACAGGGGAGCGGGAATTCACCCCTCCACTTT	CASSAPQGSGNSPLHF	TRBV9	many	TRBJ1-6	TRBD1
TGTGCCAGCAGCCAGATAATGACTAGCGGGGGACCACCCCGCACAGATACGCAGTATTTT	CASSQIMTSGGPPRTDTQYF	TRBV4-2	NA	TRBJ2-3	TRBD2
TGTGCCATCCAAGGGAGGGACACTGAAGCTTTCTTT	CAIQGRDTEAFF	TRBV12-3/TRBV12-4	NA	TRBJ1-1	NA
TGCGCCAGCAGCTTGTCGGGACAGAAAGAAAACATTCAGTACTTC	CASSLSGQKENIQYF	TRBV5-1	many	TRBJ2-4	TRBD1
TGTGCCAGCAGTTCCGGACAGGAGACGTATGGCTACACCTTC	CASSSGQETYGYTF	TRBV27	NA	TRBJ1-2	TRBD1
TGCAGTGCTAACCCCAGTGCTTACGAGCAGTACTTC	CSANPSAYEQYF	TRBV20-1	NA	TRBJ2-7	NA
TGCAGTGCTACAGGGGGTGGTAGCAATCAGCCCCAGCATTTT	CSATGGGSNQPQHF	TRBV20-1	few	TRBJ1-5	TRBD1
TGTGCCAGCAGTCCCTCAACTAGCGGGAGAATGGGCGAGACCCAGTACTTC	CASSPSTSGRMGETQYF	TRBV6-1	many	TRBJ2-5	TRBD2
TGCAGCGTTGGAGGGGGCGATAGTTCTAGAGGCTACACCTTC	CSVGGGDSSRGYTF	TRBV29-1	many	TRBJ1-2	TRBD1
TGTGCCAGCAGTCCCTCGCGGGTAGCGGCCGTCTACGAGCAGTACTTC	CASSPSRVAAVYEQYF	TRBV12-3/TRBV12-4	many	TRBJ2-7	NA
TGTGCCAGCAGCATGGGGACGGGGGGCAGTTATCAGCCCCAGCATTTT	CASSMGTGGSYQPQHF	TRBV11-2	many	TRBJ1-5	NA
TGTGCCACAGGTAAAGGGGTGGATGCAACTGAAGCTTTCTTT	CATGKGVDATEAFF	TRBV12-3/TRBV12-4	many	TRBJ1-1	NA